Below, one T cell receptor beta chain is given with its context. Antigen unknown. The sample is drawn from a study of shared clonotypes between healthy human individuals. Looking at the study overall: Each donor had three CD4 naive, three CD4 memory, two CD8 naive and one CD8 memory plate. Study results and caveats: Generally, estimated richness proved larger in naive subsets than it did in memory subsets.

Several immunoSEQ 96-well plates shared each subset's DNA, each plate a replicate. TCRdb's table, derived via immunoSEQ multiplex PCR, lists solely in-frame clones and lacks some. The sample records roughly 700,000 clones, less than 95% being singletons. In CD8 memory, CD45RO+ cells were put together with CCR7-negative CD45RA+ TemRA cells. This TCR was sampled from a man younger than 30 in good health. Some clones in this sample may be carry-over from other donors' samples. The sample comprised memory CD8+ T cells from PBMCs. The sample's subset: CD45RO+ cells pooled with CCR7-negative TemRA cells.

This CDR3 reads CASSLIELAGETQYF. The CDR3 coding sequence is TGTGCCAGCAGCTTAATTGAGCTAGCGGGAGAGACCCAGTACTTC. This rearrangement joins TRBV13 to TRBJ2-5; 8 bases fit TRBD2. Germline CDR1 and CDR2: PRHDT and FYEKMQ (reference sequence). This CDR3 contains 15 residues. J gave up 4 bases and V 2 bases, and 6 bases lay outside the gene matches.